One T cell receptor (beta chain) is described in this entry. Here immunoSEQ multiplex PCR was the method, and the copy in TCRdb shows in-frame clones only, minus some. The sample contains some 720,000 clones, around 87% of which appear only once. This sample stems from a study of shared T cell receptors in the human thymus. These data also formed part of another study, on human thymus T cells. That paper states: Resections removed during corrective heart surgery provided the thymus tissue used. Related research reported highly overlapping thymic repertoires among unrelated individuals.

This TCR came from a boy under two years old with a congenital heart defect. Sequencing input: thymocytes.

As DNA, the CDR3 is TGTGCCAGCAGTTTCCCTCGCCAGGGGGGACAGCCCCAGCATTTT. It yields the protein CASSFPRQGGQPQHF. The V call is TRBV28, the J call TRBJ1-5; 7 bases match TRBD1. The CDR3 extends over 15 amino acids. The germline gives CDR1 MDHEN, CDR2 SYDVKM. With V trimmed by 3 bases and J by 7 bases, 9 bases remained unmatched.